This T cell receptor beta chain comes out of a study of cytomegalovirus exposure and HLA in healthy donors. Whole-study findings and limits: Most TCR beta V segments were productive about 90% or about 30% of the time in an earlier analysis. Researchers reportedly found TCR beta sequences accurately predicted most subjects' HLA-A and HLA-B alleles.

Points on this clone: The antigen is undetermined.

13 Jbeta primers and 60 Vbeta primers were used for the PCR. Assay: immunoSEQ multiplex PCR; the TCRdb copy retains only in-frame clones and omits some. The sample consists of about 160,000 clones, roughly 82% of them appearing once. The germline gives CDR1 MDHEN, CDR2 SYDVKM. This CDR3 has 13 amino acids. The germline V and J ends were trimmed by 3 bases and 4 bases, with 6 bases remaining between them. This sequence was found in a girl under 18 in good health and CMV-seropositive. This rearrangement joins TRBV28 to TRBJ1-4; D remains unclear. The specimen sequenced was PBMCs. The CDR3 DNA reads TGTGCCAGCAGTTTTCGGGTTAATGAAAAACTGTTTTTT. It codes for CASSFRVNEKLFF.